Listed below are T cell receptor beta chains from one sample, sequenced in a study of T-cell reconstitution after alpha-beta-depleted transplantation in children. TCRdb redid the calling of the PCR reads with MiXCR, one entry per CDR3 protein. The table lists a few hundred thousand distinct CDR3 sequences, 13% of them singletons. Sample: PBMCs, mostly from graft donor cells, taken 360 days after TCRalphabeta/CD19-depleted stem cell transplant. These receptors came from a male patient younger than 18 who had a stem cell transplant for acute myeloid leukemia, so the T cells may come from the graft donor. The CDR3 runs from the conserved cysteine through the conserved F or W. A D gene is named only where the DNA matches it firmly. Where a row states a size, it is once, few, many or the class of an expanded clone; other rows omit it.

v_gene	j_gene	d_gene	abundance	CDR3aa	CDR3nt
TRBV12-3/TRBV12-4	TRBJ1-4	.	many	CASSIGVPNEKLFF	TGTGCCAGCAGCATCGGGGTTCCTAATGAAAAACTGTTTTTT
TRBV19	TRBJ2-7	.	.	CASSIRGAEQYF	TGTGCCAGTAGTATACGAGGGGCCGAGCAGTACTTC
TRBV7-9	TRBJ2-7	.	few	CASSTDRSGYEQYF	TGTGCCAGCAGCACCGACAGGTCCGGCTACGAGCAGTACTTC
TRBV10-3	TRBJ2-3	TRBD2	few	CAISESSSGSQDTQYF	TGTGCCATCAGTGAGTCGTCTAGCGGGAGTCAAGATACGCAGTATTTT
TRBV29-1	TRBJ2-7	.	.	CSVEDRGQRVDF	TGCAGCGTTGAAGATCGAGGGCAGAGGGTAGACTTC
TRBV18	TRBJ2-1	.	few	CASSPLPIVDEQFF	TGTGCCAGCTCACCCCTGCCGATAGTGGATGAGCAGTTCTTC
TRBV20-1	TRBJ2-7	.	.	CSAREGGSEQYF	TGCAGTGCTAGAGAGGGGGGTAGCGAGCAGTACTTC
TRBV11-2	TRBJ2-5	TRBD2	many	CASSLAGLAALGETQYF	TGTGCCAGCAGCTTAGCTGGACTAGCGGCCCTAGGGGAGACCCAGTACTTC
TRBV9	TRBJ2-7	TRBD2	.	CASSVEAGGPSYEQYF	TGTGCCAGCAGCGTAGAAGCGGGAGGGCCTTCCTACGAGCAGTACTTC
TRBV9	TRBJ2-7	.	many	CASSSDDYEQYF	TGTGCCAGCAGCTCGGACGATTACGAGCAGTACTTC
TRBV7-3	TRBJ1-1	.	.	CASSRNSLDRLVNTEAFF	TGTGCCAGCAGCCGGAATAGTCTGGACCGGCTCGTGAACACTGAAGCTTTCTTT
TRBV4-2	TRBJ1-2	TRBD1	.	CASSRSWGQDYGYTF	TGTGCCAGCAGCCGGAGTTGGGGACAGGACTATGGCTACACCTTC
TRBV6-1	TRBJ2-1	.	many	CASSPGPYNEQFF	TGTGCCAGCAGCCCCGGACCCTACAATGAGCAGTTCTTC
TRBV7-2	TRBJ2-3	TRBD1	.	CASSQRQGAFNLDTQYF	TGTGCCAGCAGCCAGAGGCAGGGGGCTTTTAATTTGGATACGCAGTATTTT
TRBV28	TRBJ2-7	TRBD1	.	CASTTFRGQGVPEQYF	TGTGCCAGCACCACCTTTAGGGGACAGGGGGTCCCCGAGCAGTACTTC
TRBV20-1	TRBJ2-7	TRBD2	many	CSALSGMKYEQYF	TGCAGTGCCCTAAGCGGGATGAAGTACGAGCAGTACTTC
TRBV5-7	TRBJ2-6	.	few	CASSLDEGVGPGANVLTF	TGTGCCAGCAGCTTGGATGAGGGGGTAGGTCCTGGGGCCAACGTCCTGACTTTC
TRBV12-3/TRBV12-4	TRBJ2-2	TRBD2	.	CASNQGLGTSSHTGELFF	TGTGCCAGCAATCAAGGGTTGGGGACTAGCTCACACACCGGGGAGCTGTTTTTT
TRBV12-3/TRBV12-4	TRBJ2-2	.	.	CASTSPGELFF	TGTGCCAGCACCAGCCCCGGGGAGCTGTTTTTT
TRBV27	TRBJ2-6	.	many	CASRRAGANVLTF	TGTGCCAGCCGGAGGGCTGGGGCCAACGTCCTGACTTTC
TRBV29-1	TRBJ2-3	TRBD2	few	CSVPSPTSGSPDTQYF	TGCAGCGTTCCCTCCCCCACTAGCGGGAGCCCAGATACGCAGTATTTT
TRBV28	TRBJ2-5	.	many	CASSSQQGRTETQYF	TGTGCCAGCAGTTCCCAACAGGGAAGGACAGAGACCCAGTACTTC
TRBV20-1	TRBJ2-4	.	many	CSARFIPAGAKNIQYF	TGCAGTGCTAGGTTTATTCCAGCGGGAGCCAAAAACATTCAGTACTTC
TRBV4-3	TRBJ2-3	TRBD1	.	CASSQDWTGLGSSTDTQYF	TGCGCCAGCAGCCAAGACTGGACAGGGTTGGGGTCTAGCACAGATACGCAGTATTTT
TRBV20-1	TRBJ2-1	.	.	CSARDQWGPYNEQFF	TGCAGTGCTAGAGATCAATGGGGCCCCTACAATGAGCAGTTCTTC
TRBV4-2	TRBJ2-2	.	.	CASSHGTSSNTGELFF	TGTGCCAGCAGCCATGGAACTAGCTCGAACACCGGGGAGCTGTTTTTT
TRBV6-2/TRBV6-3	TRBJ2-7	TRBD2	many	CASSYDSGGFDYEQYF	TGTGCCAGCAGTTACGATTCGGGGGGTTTCGATTACGAGCAGTACTTC
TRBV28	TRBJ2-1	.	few	CASSLLSGNSYNEQFF	TGTGCCAGCAGTTTATTGAGCGGTAACTCCTACAATGAGCAGTTCTTC
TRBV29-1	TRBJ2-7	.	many	CSVEGGTVLEQYF	TGCAGCGTTGAGGGCGGGACAGTCCTCGAGCAGTACTTC
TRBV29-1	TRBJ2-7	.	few	CSVCFYYEQYF	TGCAGCGTTTGTTTTTACTACGAGCAGTACTTC
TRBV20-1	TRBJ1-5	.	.	CSARVMGMSNQPQHF	TGCAGTGCTAGAGTGATGGGAATGAGCAATCAGCCCCAGCATTTT
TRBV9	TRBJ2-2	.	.	CASTRGGTRGTGELFF	TGTGCCAGCACGAGAGGAGGGACCCGCGGAACCGGGGAGCTGTTTTTT
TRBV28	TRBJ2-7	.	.	CASSLRVRAGEQYF	TGTGCCAGCAGTTTGCGCGTAAGGGCAGGCGAGCAGTACTTC
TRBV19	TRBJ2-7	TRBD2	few	CASRLADTYEQYF	TGTGCCAGTCGACTAGCGGACACCTACGAGCAGTACTTC
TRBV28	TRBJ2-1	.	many	CASRPGGTNEQFF	TGTGCCAGCAGGCCCGGAGGGACTAATGAGCAGTTCTTC
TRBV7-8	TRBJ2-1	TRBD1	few	CASRSTGTGPYNEQFF	TGTGCCAGCAGGTCGACCGGGACAGGGCCCTACAATGAGCAGTTCTTC
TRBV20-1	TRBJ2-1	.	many	CSAPGLAEQFF	TGCAGTGCTCCGGGGCTAGCGGAGCAGTTCTTC
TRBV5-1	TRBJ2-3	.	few	CASSLDRKGVMVSDTQYF	TGCGCCAGCAGCTTGGACCGGAAAGGGGTAATGGTTTCAGATACGCAGTATTTT
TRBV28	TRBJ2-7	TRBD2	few	CASSLSPGLDFYEQYF	TGTGCCAGCAGTTTATCCCCGGGACTAGACTTCTACGAGCAGTACTTC
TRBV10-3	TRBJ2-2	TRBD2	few	CAITPSGTNTGELFF	TGTGCCATCACTCCCAGCGGGACGAACACCGGGGAGCTGTTTTTT
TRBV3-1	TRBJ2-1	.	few	CASSQDPAFDEQFF	TGTGCCAGCAGCCAAGATCCGGCTTTCGATGAGCAGTTCTTC
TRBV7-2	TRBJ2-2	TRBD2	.	CASSKRLAGYTGELFF	TGTGCCAGCAGCAAGCGACTAGCGGGGTACACCGGGGAGCTGTTTTTT
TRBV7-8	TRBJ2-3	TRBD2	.	CASSLSAGGLATDTQYF	TGTGCCAGCAGCTTAAGCGCTGGGGGACTAGCGACAGATACGCAGTATTTT
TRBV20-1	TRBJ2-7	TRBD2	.	CSASGGDHEQYF	TGCAGTGCTTCTGGGGGGGACCACGAGCAGTACTTC
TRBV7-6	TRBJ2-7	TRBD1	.	CASSLVPGQGANDEQYF	TGTGCCAGCAGCTTAGTTCCCGGACAGGGGGCGAACGACGAGCAGTACTTC
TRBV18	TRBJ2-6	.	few	CASSAPGGGANVLTF	TGTGCCAGCTCGGCCCCCGGAGGTGGGGCCAACGTCCTGACTTTC
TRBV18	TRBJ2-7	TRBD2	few	CASSPTSGTGGYEQYF	TGTGCCAGCTCACCCACTAGTGGGACGGGAGGCTACGAGCAGTACTTC
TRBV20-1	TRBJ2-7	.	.	CSARAANPLYEQYF	TGCAGTGCTAGAGCGGCAAACCCCCTCTACGAGCAGTACTTC
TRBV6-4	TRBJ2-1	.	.	CASSDGTRYNEQFF	TGTGCCAGCAGTGACGGGACTCGCTACAATGAGCAGTTCTTC
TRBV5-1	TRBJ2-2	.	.	CASSSRPSTGELFF	TGCGCCAGCAGCTCACGCCCAAGCACCGGGGAGCTGTTTTTT
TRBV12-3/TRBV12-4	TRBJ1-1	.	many	CASSPYTEAFF	TGTGCCAGCAGTCCTTACACTGAAGCTTTCTTT
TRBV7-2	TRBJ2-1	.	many	CASSYSEQFF	TGTGCCAGCAGCTACAGTGAGCAGTTCTTC